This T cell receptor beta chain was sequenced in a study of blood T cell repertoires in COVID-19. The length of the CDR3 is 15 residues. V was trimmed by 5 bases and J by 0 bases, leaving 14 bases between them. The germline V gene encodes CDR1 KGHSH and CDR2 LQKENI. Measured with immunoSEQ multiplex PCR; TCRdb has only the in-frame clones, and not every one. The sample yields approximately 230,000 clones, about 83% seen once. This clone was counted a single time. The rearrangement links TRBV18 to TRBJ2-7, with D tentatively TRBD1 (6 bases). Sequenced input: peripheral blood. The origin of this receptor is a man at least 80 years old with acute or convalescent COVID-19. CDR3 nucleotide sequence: TGTGCCAGCTCATCGATACAAGGGGGCTCCTACGAGCAGTACTTC. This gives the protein CASSSIQGGSYEQYF.